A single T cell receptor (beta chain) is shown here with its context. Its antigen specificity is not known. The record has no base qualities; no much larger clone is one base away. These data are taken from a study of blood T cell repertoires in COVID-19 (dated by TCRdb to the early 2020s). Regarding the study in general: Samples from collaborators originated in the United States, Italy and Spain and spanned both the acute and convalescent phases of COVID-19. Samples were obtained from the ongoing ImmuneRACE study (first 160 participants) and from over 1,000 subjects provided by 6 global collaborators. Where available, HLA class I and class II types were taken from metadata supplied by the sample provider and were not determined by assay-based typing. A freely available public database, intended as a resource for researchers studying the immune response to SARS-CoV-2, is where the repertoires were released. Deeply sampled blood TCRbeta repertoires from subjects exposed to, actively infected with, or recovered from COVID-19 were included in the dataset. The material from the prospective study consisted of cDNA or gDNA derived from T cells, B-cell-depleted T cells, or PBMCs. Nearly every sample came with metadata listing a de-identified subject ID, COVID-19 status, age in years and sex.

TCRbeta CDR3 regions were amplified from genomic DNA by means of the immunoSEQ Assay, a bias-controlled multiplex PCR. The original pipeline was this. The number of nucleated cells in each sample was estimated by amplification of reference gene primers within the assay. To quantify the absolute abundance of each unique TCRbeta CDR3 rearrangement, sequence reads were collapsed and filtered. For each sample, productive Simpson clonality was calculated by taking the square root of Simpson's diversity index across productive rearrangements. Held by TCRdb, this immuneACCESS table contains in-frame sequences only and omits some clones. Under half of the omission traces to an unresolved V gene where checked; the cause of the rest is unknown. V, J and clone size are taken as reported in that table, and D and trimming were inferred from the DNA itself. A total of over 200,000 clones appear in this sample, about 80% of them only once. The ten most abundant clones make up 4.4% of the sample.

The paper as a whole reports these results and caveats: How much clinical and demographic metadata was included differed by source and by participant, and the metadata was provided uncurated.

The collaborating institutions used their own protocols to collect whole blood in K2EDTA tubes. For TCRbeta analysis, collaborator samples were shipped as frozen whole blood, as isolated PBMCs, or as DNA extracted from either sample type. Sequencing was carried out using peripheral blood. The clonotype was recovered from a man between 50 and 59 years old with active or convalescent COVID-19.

The CDR3 reads as follows: CASRDYTDTQYF. The DNA reads as follows: TGTGCCAGCAGGGACTACACAGATACGCAGTATTTT. The chain uses TRBV2 and TRBJ2-3; TRBD2 is perhaps the D gene, given 6 matching bases. The trim is 6 bases for V and 2 bases for J, with a gap of 6 bases between the germline ends. Counted from cysteine to phenylalanine, this CDR3 has 12 amino acids. Of all the DNA, just the CDR3 is kept, 36 bases in frame from base 1. CDR1 and CDR2 are read off the germline V gene as SNHLY and FYNNEI.